The 13 T cell receptor beta chains listed next were all sequenced from one sample in a study of T cells after yellow fever vaccination. TCRdb itself ran the 5' RACE reads through MiXCR, one entry per CDR3 protein. The sample comprises some 500,000 distinct CDR3 sequences, roughly 12% of which are singletons, and roughly an eighth rests with the top ten. Material: PBMCs, obtained on the day of the yellow fever booster vaccination. These receptors were obtained from a young man who received the YFV17D yellow fever vaccine.

The chain employs TRBV29-1 and TRBJ2-1, with a tentative D call TRBD2 (6 bases). This CDR3 has 17 amino acids. The germline V and J ends were trimmed by 3 bases and 0 bases, with 18 bases remaining between them. Germline CDR1 is SQVTM and CDR2 is ANQGSEA. CDR3 nucleotides: TGCAGCGTTGAGTGGGGGACGGCGGGGACCTCCTACAATGAGCAGTTCTTC. Its protein is CSVEWGTAGTSYNEQFF.

The chain links TRBV7-9 to TRBJ1-6, with a weak D call TRBD1 (5 bases). The CDR3 spans 13 residues. V lost 7 bases to trimming and J lost 10 bases, with 14 bases between them. Per the germline V gene, CDR1 is SEHNR and CDR2 is FQNEAQ (reference sequence). CDR3 sequence reads: CASTRGAGSPLHF. CDR3 in DNA: TGTGCCAGCACCCGAGGGGCAGGGTCACCCCTCCACTTT.

The chain uses TRBV20-1 and TRBJ2-1; 13 positions match TRBD2. Germline trimming cut 6 bases from V and 4 bases from J; bases unmatched to any gene: 6. Germline loops: CDR1 DFQATT, CDR2 SNEGSKA (reference sequence). This CDR3 is built from 15 residues. CDR3 in amino acids: CSAQGLAGRYNEQFF. The CDR3 nucleotides are TGCAGTGCCCAGGGACTAGCGGGAAGGTACAATGAGCAGTTCTTC.

The rearrangement joins TRBV5-6 to TRBJ2-1; 10 bases map to TRBD2. Germline V gene sequence: CDR1 SGHDT, CDR2 YYEEEE. This CDR3 has 17 amino acids. Trimming removed 0 bases from V and 4 bases from J; junction bases left unmatched: 7. DNA of the CDR3: TGTGCCAGCAGCTTGGGATTTACTAGCGGGACTTACAATGAGCAGTTCTTC. Its translation is CASSLGFTSGTYNEQFF.

This clonotype was found many times. This sequence joins TRBV29-1 and TRBJ2-1; 11 bases match TRBD2. CDR1 is SQVTM, CDR2 ANQGSEA, per germline. J lost 4 bases, V lost 6 bases, and 11 bases had no gene match. This CDR3 region has 16 residues. This chain's CDR3 is CSVDASGRMLYNEQFF. In DNA, the CDR3 is TGCAGCGTGGATGCTAGCGGGAGGATGTTGTACAATGAGCAGTTCTTC.

This clonotype occurred a few times. The rearrangement joins TRBV18 to TRBJ1-3; no clear D. Germline CDR1 reads KGHSH; CDR2 reads LQKENI. This CDR3 spans 16 amino acids. V was cut by 0 bases and J by 4 bases, with 13 bases left in between. CDR3 sequence (DNA): TGTGCCAGCTCACCACCGGCGGCGTCGGTAGGAAACACCATATATTTT. Its translation is CASSPPAASVGNTIYF.

V is TRBV6-5 and J is TRBJ2-7; a weak D match, TRBD1 (6 bases). The CDR3 loop spans 16 amino acids. V was shortened by 0 bases and J by 2 bases, with 14 bases between the two germline ends. From germline, CDR1 is MNHEY and CDR2 SVGAGI. The chain's CDR3 is CASSYSTAGEPYEQYF. The CDR3 DNA reads TGTGCCAGCAGTTACTCGACGGCAGGGGAGCCCTACGAGCAGTACTTC.

Many counts were recorded for this clonotype. The chain has TRBV20-1 and TRBJ2-1; D unclear. The CDR3 spans 13 residues. The germline V gene encodes CDR1 DFQATT and CDR2 SNEGSKA (reference sequence). V was pared by 0 bases and J by 14 bases, with 17 bases between. The DNA for the CDR3 is TGCAGTGCTAGAGAGTTTACCGGGTATGGTGAGTTCTTC. This gives the protein CSAREFTGYGEFF.

This clonotype was seen many times. The chain combines TRBV29-1 with TRBJ2-7, with 7 bases lining up with TRBD1. CDR3 length: 12 residues. Germline trimming cut 5 bases from V and 0 bases from J; bases unmatched to any gene: 1. Germline V gives CDR1 SQVTM, CDR2 ANQGSEA. This CDR3 is CSVRQGSYEQYF. The CDR3 bases are TGCAGCGTTCGACAGGGCTCCTACGAGCAGTACTTC.

This clonotype was counted many times. The CDR3 DNA reads as TGTGCCATTCAGCGGGAGGGGGCAGATACGCAGTATTTT. It encodes CAIQREGADTQYF. The rearrangement links TRBV10-3 to TRBJ2-3; 10 bases match TRBD2. Germline CDR1 ENHRY, CDR2 SYGVKD. This CDR3 spans 13 amino acids. V gave up 9 bases and J gave up 4 bases; unmatched junction bases: 4.

This clonotype has a handful of counts. The chain has TRBV9 and TRBJ2-5; 9 bases are a match to TRBD1. Germline lookup yields CDR1 SGDLS and CDR2 YYNGEE. CDR3 length: 15 residues. V trimming: 4 bases; J trimming: 2 bases; junction bases outside the gene matches: 6. This chain's CDR3 is CASSPLTGGQETQYF. In nucleotides, the CDR3 is TGTGCCAGCAGCCCTTTGACAGGGGGTCAAGAGACCCAGTACTTC.

This clonotype occurred a few times. This CDR3 reads CASSEPLAGGPGETQYF. CDR3 in DNA: TGCGCCAGCAGTGAGCCGTTAGCGGGAGGGCCGGGGGAGACCCAGTACTTC. This chain uses TRBV10-2 with TRBJ2-5; 11 bases are a match to TRBD2. V gave up 2 bases and J gave up 5 bases; unmatched junction bases: 10. Germline lookup yields CDR1 WSHSY and CDR2 SAAADI. This CDR3 has 17 amino acids.

This clonotype has a handful of counts. The rearrangement links TRBV5-6 to TRBJ1-2; D gene unclear. This CDR3 contains 14 residues. The germline V and J ends were trimmed by 1 base and 4 bases, with 11 bases remaining between them. Germline values: CDR1 SGHDT, CDR2 YYEEEE. The CDR3 region is CASSLRQPLYGYTF. In DNA, the CDR3 is TGTGCCAGCAGCTTGCGTCAACCGCTCTATGGCTACACCTTC.